A selection of T cell receptor beta chains follows, all from one sample in a study of human T cells and chemical hapten exposure. TCRdb re-called the RACE reads through MiXCR, storing one row per CDR3 protein. The sample carries about 120,000 distinct CDR3 sequences, 10% to 12% recorded once. Sequences were derived from whole blood, sampled in connection with sensitization to the hapten diphenylcyclopropenone (DPC). The receptors here all came from a woman aged 50 to 60 with alopecia areata. Some clones in this sample may be carry-over from other donors' samples. Each CDR3 is given without its conserved first and last residue.

j_gene	v_gene	CDR3aa
TRBJ1-1	TRBV5-1	ASSLEQGITEAF
TRBJ2-7	TRBV12-3/TRBV12-4	ASSLGGGSANEQY
TRBJ2-2	TRBV7-9	ASSFGGTGELF
TRBJ2-3	TRBV24-1	ATSDPKTPDTQY
TRBJ1-4	TRBV7-2	ASSFPGQGSEKLF
TRBJ2-1	TRBV19	ATTPGPPNNEQF
TRBJ1-1	TRBV12-3/TRBV12-4	ASSSRNTEAF
TRBJ1-1	TRBV5-6	ASSLTMAGGRQGRTEAF
TRBJ1-2	TRBV6-5	ASRPYLGTDYGYT
TRBJ2-6	TRBV6-4	ASSDRYGSYTSGANVLT
TRBJ2-1	TRBV20-1	SAIGGASGGPSSYNEQF
TRBJ2-7	TRBV6-2/TRBV6-3	ASSVSYEQY
TRBJ2-7	TRBV7-9	ASSSLASLTGYEQY
TRBJ2-5	TRBV29-1	GGGEEETQY
TRBJ1-1	TRBV29-1	SGRQGSQGTEAF
TRBJ2-3	TRBV24-1	ATSDSFADTQY
TRBJ1-6	TRBV4-3	ASSRTTGLNSPLH
TRBJ2-3	TRBV20-1	SASEADTQY
TRBJ1-5	TRBV29-1	SVSTGLGPQH
TRBJ2-2	TRBV2	ASSERRSTGELF
TRBJ1-5	TRBV7-9	ASSPTGPNQPQH
TRBJ1-5	TRBV27	ASSSPGGGQPQH